The clone carrying this T cell receptor (beta chain) came up a few times. Its antigen is not identified. The investigators amplified TCR beta CDR3 regions from RNA transcripts. The HTBI primer set served for first-round RT-PCR of the TCR CDR3. TCRdb fed the multiplex PCR reads into MiXCR, producing one record per CDR3 protein. The sample has about 600,000 distinct CDR3 sequences; around 16% are singletons. The study included ophthalmopathy patients with Clinical Activity Score at least 3, NOSPECS grade at least 4 and duration under 3 months. Diagnoses were made from clinical symptoms, serum measures (thyroxine and TRAb), thyroid ultrasound and orbital computed tomography. The source of the sample is a study of T cells in Graves' hyperthyroidism and ophthalmopathy. This CDR3 is built from 13 residues. V gave up 7 bases and J gave up 0 bases, with 7 bases separating them. Germline V lookup: CDR1 SGDLS, CDR2 YYNGEE.

Study-wide results and limits: Appearing also in blood were most of the thyroid clonotypes expanded above 0.001.

The clonotype comes from a woman between 40 and 55 years old with Graves' ophthalmopathy. Sequences were obtained from blood. V is TRBV9 and J is TRBJ2-2, with D possibly called TRBD1 or TRBD2 (5 bases each). CDR3 in amino acids: CASGGTNTGELFF. The CDR3 bases are TGTGCCAGCGGGGGAACGAACACCGGGGAGCTGTTTTTT.